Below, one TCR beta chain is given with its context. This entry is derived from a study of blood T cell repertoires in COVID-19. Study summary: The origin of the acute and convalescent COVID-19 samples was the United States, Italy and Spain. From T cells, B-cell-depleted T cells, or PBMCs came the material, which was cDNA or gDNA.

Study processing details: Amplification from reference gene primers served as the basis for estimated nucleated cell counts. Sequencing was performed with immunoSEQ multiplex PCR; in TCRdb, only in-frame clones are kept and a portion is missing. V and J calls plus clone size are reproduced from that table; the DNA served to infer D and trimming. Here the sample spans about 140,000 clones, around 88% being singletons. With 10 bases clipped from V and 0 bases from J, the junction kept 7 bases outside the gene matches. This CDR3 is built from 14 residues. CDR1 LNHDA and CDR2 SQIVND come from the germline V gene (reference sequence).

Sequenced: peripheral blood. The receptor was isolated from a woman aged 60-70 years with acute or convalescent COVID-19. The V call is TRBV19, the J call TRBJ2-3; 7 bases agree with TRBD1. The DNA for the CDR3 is TGTGCCACCCGGACAGGTACCAGCACAGATACGCAGTATTTT. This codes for CATRTGTSTDTQYF.